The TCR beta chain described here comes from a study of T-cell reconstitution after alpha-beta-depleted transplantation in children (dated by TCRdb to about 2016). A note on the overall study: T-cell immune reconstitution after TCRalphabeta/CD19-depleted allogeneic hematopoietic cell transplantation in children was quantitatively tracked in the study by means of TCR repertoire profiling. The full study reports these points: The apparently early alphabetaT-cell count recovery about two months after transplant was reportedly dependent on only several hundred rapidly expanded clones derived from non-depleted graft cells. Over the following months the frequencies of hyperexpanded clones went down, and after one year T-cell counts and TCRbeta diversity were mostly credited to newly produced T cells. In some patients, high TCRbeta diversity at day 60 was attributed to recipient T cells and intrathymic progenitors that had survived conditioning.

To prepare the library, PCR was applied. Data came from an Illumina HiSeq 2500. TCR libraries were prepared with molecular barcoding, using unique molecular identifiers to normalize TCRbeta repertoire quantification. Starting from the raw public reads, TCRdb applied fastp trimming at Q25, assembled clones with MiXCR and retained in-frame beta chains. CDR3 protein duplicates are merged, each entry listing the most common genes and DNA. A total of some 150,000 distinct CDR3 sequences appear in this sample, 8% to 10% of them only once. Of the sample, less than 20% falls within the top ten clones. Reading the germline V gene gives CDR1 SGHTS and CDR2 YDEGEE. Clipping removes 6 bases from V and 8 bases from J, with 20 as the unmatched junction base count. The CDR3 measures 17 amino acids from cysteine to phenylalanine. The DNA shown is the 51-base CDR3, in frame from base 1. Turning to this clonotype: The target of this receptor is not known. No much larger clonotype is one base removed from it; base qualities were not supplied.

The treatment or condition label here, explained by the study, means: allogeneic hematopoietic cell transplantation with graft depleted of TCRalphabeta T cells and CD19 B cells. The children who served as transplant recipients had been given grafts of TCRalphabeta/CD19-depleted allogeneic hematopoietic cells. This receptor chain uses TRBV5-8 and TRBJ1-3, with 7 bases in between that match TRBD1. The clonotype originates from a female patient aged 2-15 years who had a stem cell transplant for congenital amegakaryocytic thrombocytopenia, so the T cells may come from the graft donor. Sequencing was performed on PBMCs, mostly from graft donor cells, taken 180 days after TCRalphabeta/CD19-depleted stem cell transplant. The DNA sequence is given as TGTGCCAGCACCCCAGACAGGGCCAAATGGAATTGGCACACCATATATTTT. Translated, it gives CASTPDRAKWNWHTIYF.